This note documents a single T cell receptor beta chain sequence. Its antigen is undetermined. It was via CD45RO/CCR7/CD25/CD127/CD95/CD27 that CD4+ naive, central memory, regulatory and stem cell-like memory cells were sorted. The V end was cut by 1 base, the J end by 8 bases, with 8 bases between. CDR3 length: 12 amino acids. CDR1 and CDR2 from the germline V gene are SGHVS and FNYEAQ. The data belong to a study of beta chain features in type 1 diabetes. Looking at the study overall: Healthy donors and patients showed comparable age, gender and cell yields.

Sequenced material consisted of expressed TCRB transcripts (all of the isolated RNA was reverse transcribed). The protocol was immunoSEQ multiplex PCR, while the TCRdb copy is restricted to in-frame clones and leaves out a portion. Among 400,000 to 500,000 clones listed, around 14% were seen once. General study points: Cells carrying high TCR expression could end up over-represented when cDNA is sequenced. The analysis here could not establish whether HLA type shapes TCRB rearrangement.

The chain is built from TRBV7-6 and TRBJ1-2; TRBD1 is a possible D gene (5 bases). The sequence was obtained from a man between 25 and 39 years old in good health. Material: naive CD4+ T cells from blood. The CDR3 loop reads CASSLGTQGYTF. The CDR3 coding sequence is TGTGCCAGCAGCTTAGGGACACAAGGCTACACCTTC.